The rows below give T cell receptor beta chains drawn from one sample of a study of human T cells and chemical hapten exposure. TCRdb itself ran the RACE reads through MiXCR, one entry per CDR3 protein. The sample yields some 79,000 distinct CDR3 sequences, 11% seen once. The sample in question was whole blood, obtained in connection with sensitization to the hapten diphenylcyclopropenone (DPC). These receptors were obtained from a woman in her 50s with alopecia areata. Some clones in this sample may be carry-over from other donors' samples. Each CDR3 is given with its conserved first and last residue. A D gene is named only where the DNA matches it firmly. Not all rows give a size; the values are once, few, many and, for expanded clones, a class.

cdr3_aa cdr3_nt clone_size j_call v_call d_call
CASSPGDVSSYNSPLHF TGTGCCAGCAGCCCAGGGGATGTGAGCTCCTATAATTCACCCCTCCACTTT - TRBJ1-6 TRBV7-2 -
CSASRGDTEAFF TGCAGTGCTAGTAGGGGGGACACTGAAGCTTTCTTT - TRBJ1-1 TRBV20-1 -
CASSFSPVSTYEQYF TGTGCCAGCAGCTTTAGTCCGGTCAGTACCTACGAGCAGTACTTC many TRBJ2-7 TRBV7-2 -
CASSGQPSYEQYF TGTGCCAGCAGCGGACAGCCTTCCTACGAGCAGTACTTC - TRBJ2-7 TRBV6-1 -
CAWSWPSQETQYF TGTGCCTGGTCCTGGCCCTCACAGGAGACCCAGTACTTC few TRBJ2-5 TRBV30 -
CASRGQGLNQPQHF TGTGCCAGCAGGGGACAGGGCCTCAATCAGCCCCAGCATTTT many TRBJ1-5 TRBV28 TRBD1
CASSLFVRGQPQHF TGTGCCAGCAGCTTGTTCGTCCGGGGGCAGCCCCAGCATTTT - TRBJ1-5 TRBV5-5 -
CSVMGGSPGSETQYF TGCAGCGTTATGGGGGGCAGCCCTGGGTCGGAGACCCAGTACTTC many TRBJ2-5 TRBV29-1 -
CASGPSPRTGYSGNTIYF TGTGCTAGTGGTCCCAGTCCCCGGACAGGCTACTCTGGAAACACCATATATTTT few TRBJ1-3 TRBV12-5 TRBD1
CASITGSSSTDTQYF TGTGCCAGCATAACGGGTAGTTCTAGCACAGATACGCAGTATTTT few TRBJ2-3 TRBV28 -
CASSRVIGTSGVLAKNIQYF TGCGCCAGCAGCCGCGTGATCGGGACTAGCGGGGTTTTAGCCAAAAACATTCAGTACTTC - TRBJ2-4 TRBV4-3 TRBD2
CASSYRYQETQYF TGTGCCAGCAGCTACAGGTACCAAGAGACCCAGTACTTC many TRBJ2-5 TRBV27 -
CASSSRIAGGNEQFF TGTGCCAGCAGCTCCCGGATAGCGGGAGGGAATGAGCAGTTCTTC few TRBJ2-1 TRBV5-4 TRBD2
CSVGAGTGPEKLFF TGCAGCGTTGGGGCCGGGACAGGGCCAGAAAAACTGTTTTTT few TRBJ1-4 TRBV29-1 TRBD1
CATQRGAYNEQFF TGTGCCACCCAGCGGGGGGCTTACAATGAGCAGTTCTTC - TRBJ2-1 TRBV6-1 TRBD2
CASSRNRALMNTEAFF TGTGCCAGCAGTCGTAACAGGGCTCTTATGAACACTGAAGCTTTCTTT many TRBJ1-1 TRBV28 -
CSAREWGHPGETQYF TGCAGTGCTAGAGAATGGGGACACCCAGGAGAGACCCAGTACTTC many TRBJ2-5 TRBV20-1 -
CSVEGVTQYF TGCAGCGTTGAAGGTGTAACCCAGTACTTC - TRBJ2-5 TRBV29-1 -
CASSPEREWKTQYF TGTGCCAGCAGTCCCGAGCGGGAGTGGAAGACCCAGTACTTC few TRBJ2-5 TRBV28 TRBD2
CASNLIRGRRATYEQYF TGTGCCAGCAACCTAATAAGGGGGAGGCGGGCGACCTACGAGCAGTACTTC - TRBJ2-7 TRBV11-3 -
CASSVRLAGIEGEQYF TGTGCCAGCAGCGTAAGACTAGCGGGAATCGAGGGGGAGCAGTACTTC many TRBJ2-7 TRBV9 TRBD2
CASRGQGGRKKTQYF TGTGCCAGCAGAGGACAGGGGGGAAGAAAAAAGACCCAGTACTTC few TRBJ2-5 TRBV28 TRBD1
CAISRDRDREQYF TGTGCCATCAGCCGGGACAGGGATCGGGAGCAGTACTTC few TRBJ2-7 TRBV10-3 TRBD1
CSVRTGPQETQYF TGCAGTGTCCGGACAGGGCCTCAAGAGACCCAGTACTTC few TRBJ2-5 TRBV20-1 TRBD1
CASSQGLTSVSGKNIQYF TGCGCCAGCAGCCAAGGGTTGACTAGCGTGAGTGGCAAAAACATTCAGTACTTC - TRBJ2-4 TRBV4-1 TRBD2
CASSPLVAAFANTGELFF TGTGCCAGTAGTCCCCTGGTAGCGGCTTTCGCGAACACCGGGGAGCTGTTTTTT many TRBJ2-2 TRBV19 -
CASTRGGSMNTGELFF TGTGCCAGCACTAGAGGGGGCTCCATGAACACCGGGGAGCTGTTTTTT many TRBJ2-2 TRBV13 TRBD1
CATSDLRTPSSYEQYF TGTGCCACCAGTGATTTAAGGACACCTAGCTCCTACGAGCAGTACTTC - TRBJ2-7 TRBV24-1 -
CSVGVGTGNTDTQYF TGCAGCGTTGGGGTCGGGACAGGGAACACAGATACGCAGTATTTT few TRBJ2-3 TRBV29-1 TRBD1
CASSLGAGSFGGELFF TGTGCCAGCAGCTTAGGTGCCGGGAGTTTTGGCGGGGAGCTGTTTTTT many TRBJ2-2 TRBV11-3 -
CASSETEIHTGELFF TGCGCCAGCAGCGAAACGGAGATCCATACCGGGGAGCTGTTTTTT many TRBJ2-2 TRBV5-1 -
CASSPQGSGEKLFF TGTGCCAGCAGTCCTCAGGGCTCAGGTGAAAAACTGTTTTTT few TRBJ1-4 TRBV2 -
CSARVRARTEAFF TGCAGTGCTAGAGTCAGGGCTCGGACTGAAGCTTTCTTT many TRBJ1-1 TRBV20-1 -
CASSFGGPTETQYF TGTGCCAGCAGCTTCGGGGGCCCCACGGAGACCCAGTACTTC many TRBJ2-5 TRBV11-2 -
CSARANLRQDTEAFF TGCAGTGCTAGAGCAAACCTAAGGCAGGACACTGAAGCTTTCTTT - TRBJ1-1 TRBV20-1 -
CASSLISIQETQYF TGTGCCAGCAGCTTGATCAGCATCCAAGAGACCCAGTACTTC - TRBJ2-5 TRBV5-5 -
CASSLGVAVGDEKLFF TGTGCCAGCAGCTTAGGTGTGGCGGTCGGGGATGAAAAACTGTTTTTT many TRBJ1-4 TRBV7-6 -
CASSILAGSYNEQFF TGTGCCAGCAGCATACTAGCGGGATCGTACAATGAGCAGTTCTTC few TRBJ2-1 TRBV5-8 TRBD2
CASSPSGSAQPQHF TGTGCCAGCTCACCAAGCGGGTCGGCTCAGCCCCAGCATTTT few TRBJ1-5 TRBV18 -
CASSYRVSGANVLTF TGTGCCAGCAGCTACAGGGTCTCTGGGGCCAACGTCCTGACTTTC - TRBJ2-6 TRBV7-2 -
CSARSGQPQHF TGCAGTGCTAGGTCCGGGCAGCCCCAGCATTTT - TRBJ1-5 TRBV20-1 -
CAISESGPDSNTGELFF TGTGCCATCAGTGAGTCAGGGCCCGATTCGAACACCGGGGAGCTGTTTTTT many TRBJ2-2 TRBV10-3 -
CASSLSDRTGYTF TGTGCCAGCAGCTTATCCGACAGAACCGGCTACACCTTC - TRBJ1-2 TRBV7-2 -
CSARTSGHPDTQYF TGCAGTGCTAGAACTAGCGGGCACCCAGATACGCAGTATTTT - TRBJ2-3 TRBV20-1 TRBD2
CASSQLQTQYF TGTGCCAGCAGCCAACTACAGACCCAGTACTTC many TRBJ2-5 TRBV14 -
CSCSGSPTDTQYF TGCAGCTGTAGCGGGAGCCCCACAGATACGCAGTATTTT few TRBJ2-3 TRBV29-1 TRBD2
CASSSPPGAYEQYF TGTGCCAGCAGTTCCCCCCCGGGGGCCTACGAGCAGTACTTC many TRBJ2-7 TRBV28 -
CASSLGRGPLLGTEAFF TGTGCCAGCAGCTTAGGCAGGGGTCCCCTTTTGGGCACTGAAGCTTTCTTT few TRBJ1-1 TRBV7-8 -
CSVGRTDDTGELFF TGCAGCGTTGGTAGGACAGATGACACCGGGGAGCTGTTTTTT many TRBJ2-2 TRBV29-1 -
CASSLGQSRNEKLFF TGTGCCAGCAGCTTGGGACAGTCGAGAAATGAAAAACTGTTTTTT - TRBJ1-4 TRBV7-9 TRBD1